This is a list of T cell receptor beta chains from one sample in a study of PD-L1 blockade in urothelial cancer. The table came from immunoSEQ multiplex PCR; TCRdb's copy has only in-frame clones and leaves some out. In the table there are roughly 100,000 clones, about 85% of which are singletons. The source was PBMCs, collected around atezolizumab (anti-PD-L1) treatment. These receptors all stem from a man between 50 and 59 years old with urothelial cancer. The CDR3 runs from the conserved cysteine through the conserved F or W. D genes are given only for firm matches. The listing skips clone size in some rows; elsewhere it reads once, few, many or a size class.

cdr3_nt: TGTGCCAGCAGCCAAAGCACAGATACGCAGTATTTT; cdr3_aa: CASSQSTDTQYF; clone_size: few; j_call: TRBJ2-3; d_call: NA; v_call: TRBV11-2
cdr3_nt: TGTGCCAGCAGTGCCACAACTAGCGGGAGGGGAACAGATACGCAGTATTTT; cdr3_aa: CASSATTSGRGTDTQYF; clone_size: NA; j_call: TRBJ2-3; d_call: TRBD2; v_call: TRBV2
cdr3_nt: TGCGCCAGCAGCTCCGGGACAGGGATGAACACTGAAGCTTTCTTT; cdr3_aa: CASSSGTGMNTEAFF; clone_size: NA; j_call: TRBJ1-1; d_call: TRBD1; v_call: TRBV5-1
cdr3_nt: TGCGCCAGCAGATTGACTGGACAGGGAAACACCATATATTTT; cdr3_aa: CASRLTGQGNTIYF; clone_size: NA; j_call: TRBJ1-3; d_call: NA; v_call: TRBV5-1
cdr3_nt: TGTGCCAGCAGCTTAATCCTGACAGGGACAGATACGCAGTATTTT; cdr3_aa: CASSLILTGTDTQYF; clone_size: NA; j_call: TRBJ2-3; d_call: TRBD1; v_call: TRBV7-3
cdr3_nt: TGTGCCAGCAGCTTAGGGCTAGCGGGAGACGGGTACGAGCAGTACTTC; cdr3_aa: CASSLGLAGDGYEQYF; clone_size: NA; j_call: TRBJ2-7; d_call: TRBD2; v_call: TRBV7-2
cdr3_nt: TGTGCCAGCAGTGACAGGACAGGTTATAATTCACCCCTCCACTTT; cdr3_aa: CASSDRTGYNSPLHF; clone_size: NA; j_call: TRBJ1-6; d_call: TRBD1; v_call: TRBV28
cdr3_nt: TGTGCCAGCAGCTTATCCAGAAGCGAGCAGTACTTC; cdr3_aa: CASSLSRSEQYF; clone_size: NA; j_call: TRBJ2-7; d_call: NA; v_call: TRBV11-1
cdr3_nt: TGTGCCAGCAGCCCCGGGAGTTTGAACACTGAAGCTTTCTTT; cdr3_aa: CASSPGSLNTEAFF; clone_size: few; j_call: TRBJ1-1; d_call: NA; v_call: TRBV28
cdr3_nt: TGTGCCAGCAGCTTAAGCCCGCAGGGGGAGCAGTTCTTC; cdr3_aa: CASSLSPQGEQFF; clone_size: NA; j_call: TRBJ2-1; d_call: NA; v_call: TRBV7-3
cdr3_nt: TGTGCCAGCAGCGGAACCGGGACTAGCGGGATCAATGAGCAGTTCTTC; cdr3_aa: CASSGTGTSGINEQFF; clone_size: once; j_call: TRBJ2-1; d_call: TRBD2; v_call: TRBV5-5